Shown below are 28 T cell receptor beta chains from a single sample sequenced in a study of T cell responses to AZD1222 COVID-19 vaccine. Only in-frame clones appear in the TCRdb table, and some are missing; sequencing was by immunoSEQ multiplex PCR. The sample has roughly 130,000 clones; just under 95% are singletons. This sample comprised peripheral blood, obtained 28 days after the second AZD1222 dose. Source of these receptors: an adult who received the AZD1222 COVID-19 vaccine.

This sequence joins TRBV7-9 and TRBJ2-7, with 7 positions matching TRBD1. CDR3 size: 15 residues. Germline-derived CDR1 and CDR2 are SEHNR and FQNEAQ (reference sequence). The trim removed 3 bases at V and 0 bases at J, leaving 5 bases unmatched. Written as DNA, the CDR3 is TGTGCCAGCAGCTTCGGGACAGCGATCTCCTACGAGCAGTACTTC. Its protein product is CASSFGTAISYEQYF.

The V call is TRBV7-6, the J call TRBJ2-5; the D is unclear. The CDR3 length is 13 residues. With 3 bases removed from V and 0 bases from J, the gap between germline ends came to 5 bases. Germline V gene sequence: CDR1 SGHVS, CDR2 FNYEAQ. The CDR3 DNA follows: TGTGCCAGCAGCTTCACCTACCAAGAGACCCAGTACTTC. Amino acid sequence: CASSFTYQETQYF.

The DNA for the CDR3 is TGCGCCAGCAGCTTGATGGGACAGGGGGATAGCTACACCTTC. It codes for CASSLMGQGDSYTF. The V and J genes are TRBV5-1 and TRBJ1-2, with 11 bases that match TRBD1. Trimming cost V 1 base and J 9 bases; bases outside gene matches: 5. Germline values: CDR1 SGHRS, CDR2 YFSETQ. The CDR3 runs 14 residues.

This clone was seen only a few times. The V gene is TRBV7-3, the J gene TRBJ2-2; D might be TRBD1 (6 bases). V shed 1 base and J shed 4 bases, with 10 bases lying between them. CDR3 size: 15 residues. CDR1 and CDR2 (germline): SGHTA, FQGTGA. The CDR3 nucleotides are TGTGCCAGCAGCTTAAGGGGACAAAGCACCGGGGAGCTGTTTTTT. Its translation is CASSLRGQSTGELFF.

The CDR3 sequence: CASSRGDSLTETQYF. Written as DNA, the CDR3 is TGTGCCAGCAGCCGGGGGGACAGTCTCACGGAGACCCAGTACTTC. The genes are TRBV7-2 and TRBJ2-5, with D perhaps matching TRBD1 or TRBD2 (7 bases each). This CDR3 comprises 15 residues. Germline values: CDR1 SGHTA, CDR2 FQGNSA. The V end was cut by 5 bases, the J end by 5 bases, with 18 bases between.

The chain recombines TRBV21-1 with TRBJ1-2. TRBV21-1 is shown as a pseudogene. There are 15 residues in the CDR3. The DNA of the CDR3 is TGTGCCAGTCTCACCCCGGGGAGGGCGAACTATGGCTACACCTTC. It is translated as CASLTPGRANYGYTF.

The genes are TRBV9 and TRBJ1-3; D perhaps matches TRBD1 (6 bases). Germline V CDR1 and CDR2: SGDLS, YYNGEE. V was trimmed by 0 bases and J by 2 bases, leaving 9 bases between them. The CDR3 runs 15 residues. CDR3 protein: CASSVAGGPGNTIYF. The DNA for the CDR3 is TGTGCCAGCAGCGTAGCGGGGGGCCCTGGAAACACCATATATTTT. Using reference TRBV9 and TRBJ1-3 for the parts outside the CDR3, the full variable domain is DSGVTQTPKHLITATGQRVTLRCSPRSGDLSVYWYQQSLDQGLQFLIQYYNGEERAKGNILERFSAQQFPDLHSELNLSSLELGDSALYFCASSVAGGPGNTIYFGEGSWLTVV.

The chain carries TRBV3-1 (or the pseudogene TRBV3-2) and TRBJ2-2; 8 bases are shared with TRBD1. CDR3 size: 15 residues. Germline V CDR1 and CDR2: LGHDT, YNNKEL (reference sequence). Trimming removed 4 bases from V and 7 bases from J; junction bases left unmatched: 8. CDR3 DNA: TGTGCCAGCAGCCCTCCGACAGGGGCGAACGGGGAGCTGTTTTTT. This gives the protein CASSPPTGANGELFF.

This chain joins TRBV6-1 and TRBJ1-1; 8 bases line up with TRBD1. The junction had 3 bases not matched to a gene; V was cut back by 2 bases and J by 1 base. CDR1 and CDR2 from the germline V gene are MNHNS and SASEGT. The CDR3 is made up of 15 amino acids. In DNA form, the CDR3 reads TGTGCCAGCAGTGAACAGGGGGCTGGGAACACTGAAGCTTTCTTT. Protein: CASSEQGAGNTEAFF.

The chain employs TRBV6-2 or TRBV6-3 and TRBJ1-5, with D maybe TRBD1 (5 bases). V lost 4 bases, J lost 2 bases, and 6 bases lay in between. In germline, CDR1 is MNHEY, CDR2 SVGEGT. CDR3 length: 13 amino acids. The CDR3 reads CASSSTGNQPQHF. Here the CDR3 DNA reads TGTGCCAGCAGTTCGACAGGCAATCAGCCCCAGCATTTT.

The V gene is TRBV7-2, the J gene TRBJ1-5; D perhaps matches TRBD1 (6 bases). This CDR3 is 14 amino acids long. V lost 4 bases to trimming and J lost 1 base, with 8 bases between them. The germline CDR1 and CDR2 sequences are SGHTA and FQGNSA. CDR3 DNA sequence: TGTGCCAGCAGCTCACAGGGAAGCAATCAGCCCCAGCATTTT. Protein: CASSSQGSNQPQHF. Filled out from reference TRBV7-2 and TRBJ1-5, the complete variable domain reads GAGVSQSPSNKVTEKGKDVELRCDPISGHTALYWYRQSLGQGLEFLIYFQGNSAPDKSGLPSDRFSAERTGGSVSTLTIQRTQQEDSAVYLCASSSQGSNQPQHFGDGTRLSIL.

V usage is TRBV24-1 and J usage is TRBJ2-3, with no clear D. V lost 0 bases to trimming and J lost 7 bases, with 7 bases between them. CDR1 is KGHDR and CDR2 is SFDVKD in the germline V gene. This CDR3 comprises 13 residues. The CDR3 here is CATSDLRANTQYF. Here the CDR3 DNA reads TGTGCCACCAGTGATTTGCGGGCGAATACGCAGTATTTT.

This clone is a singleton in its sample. For the CDR3, the DNA is TGTGCCAGCAGCTTAATGGGGGGGAACGAGCAGTACTTC. It specifies CASSLMGGNEQYF. The rearrangement uses TRBV7-3 and TRBJ2-7; 7 bases agree with TRBD2. CDR3 length equals 13 residues. The germline gives CDR1 SGHTA, CDR2 FQGTGA. Trimming removed 1 base from V and 5 bases from J; junction bases left unmatched: 2.

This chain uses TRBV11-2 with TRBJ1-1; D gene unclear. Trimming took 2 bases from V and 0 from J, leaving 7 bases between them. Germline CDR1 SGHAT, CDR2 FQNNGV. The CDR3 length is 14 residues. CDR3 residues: CASSLSAMNTEAFF. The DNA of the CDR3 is TGTGCCAGCAGCTTAAGTGCCATGAACACTGAAGCTTTCTTT.

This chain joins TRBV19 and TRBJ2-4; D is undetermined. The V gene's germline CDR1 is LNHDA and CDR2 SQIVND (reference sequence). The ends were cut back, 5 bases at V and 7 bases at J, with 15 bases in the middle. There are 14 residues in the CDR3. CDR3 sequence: CASSPVPRGNIQYF. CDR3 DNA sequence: TGTGCCAGTAGTCCGGTCCCTCGAGGCAACATTCAGTACTTC.

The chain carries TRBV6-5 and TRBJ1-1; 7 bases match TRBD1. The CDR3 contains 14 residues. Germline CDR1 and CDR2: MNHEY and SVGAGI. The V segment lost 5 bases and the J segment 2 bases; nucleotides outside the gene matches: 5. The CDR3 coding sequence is TGTGCCAGCAGTCCCTGGACAGGAAACACTGAAGCTTTCTTT. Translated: CASSPWTGNTEAFF.

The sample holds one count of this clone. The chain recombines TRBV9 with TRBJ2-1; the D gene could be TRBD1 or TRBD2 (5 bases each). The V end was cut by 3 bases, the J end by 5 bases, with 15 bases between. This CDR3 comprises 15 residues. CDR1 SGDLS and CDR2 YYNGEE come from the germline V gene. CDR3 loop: CASSGRGFPDNEQFF. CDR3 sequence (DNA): TGTGCCAGCAGCGGCCGGGGCTTTCCGGACAATGAGCAGTTCTTC.

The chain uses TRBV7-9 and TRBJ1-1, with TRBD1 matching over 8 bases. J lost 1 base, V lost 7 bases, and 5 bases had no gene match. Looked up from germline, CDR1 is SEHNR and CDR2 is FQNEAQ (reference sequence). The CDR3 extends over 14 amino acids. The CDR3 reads CASNRDRPNTEAFF. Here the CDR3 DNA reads TGTGCCAGCAACAGGGACAGGCCGAACACTGAAGCTTTCTTT. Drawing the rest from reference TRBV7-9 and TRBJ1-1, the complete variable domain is DTGVSQNPRHKITKRGQNVTFRCDPISEHNRLYWYRQTLGQGPEFLTYFQNEAQLEKSRLLSDRFSAERPKGSFSTLEIQRTEQGDSAMYLCASNRDRPNTEAFFGQGTRLTVV.

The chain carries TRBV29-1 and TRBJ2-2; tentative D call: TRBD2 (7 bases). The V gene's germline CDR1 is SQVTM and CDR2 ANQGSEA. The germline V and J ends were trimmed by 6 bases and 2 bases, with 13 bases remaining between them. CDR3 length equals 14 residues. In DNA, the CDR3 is TGCAGCGTGGGAGCGGGACATAACACCGGGGAGCTGTTTTTT. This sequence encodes CSVGAGHNTGELFF.

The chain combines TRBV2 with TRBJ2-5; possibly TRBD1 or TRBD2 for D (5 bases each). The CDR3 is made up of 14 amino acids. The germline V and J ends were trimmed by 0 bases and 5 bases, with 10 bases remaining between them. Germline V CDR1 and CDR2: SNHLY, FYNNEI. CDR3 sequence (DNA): TGTGCCAGCAGTGAAGCGAGACAGCGGGAGACCCAGTACTTC. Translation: CASSEARQRETQYF. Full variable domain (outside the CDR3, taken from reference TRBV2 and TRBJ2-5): EPEVTQTPSHQVTQMGQEVILRCVPISNHLYFYWYRQILGQKVEFLVSFYNNEISEKSEIFDDQFSVERPDGSNFTLKIRSTKLEDSAMYFCASSEARQRETQYFGPGTRLLVL.

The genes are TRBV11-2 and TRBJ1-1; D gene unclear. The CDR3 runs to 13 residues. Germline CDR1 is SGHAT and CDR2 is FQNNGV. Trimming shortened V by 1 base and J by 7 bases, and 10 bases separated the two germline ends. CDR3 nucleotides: TGTGCCAGCAGCTTAGTGGCAAACGATGAAGCTTTCTTT. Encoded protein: CASSLVANDEAFF.

The CDR3 sequence is CASSKDRDGYEQYF. The CDR3 DNA follows: TGTGCCAGCAGCAAGGACAGAGACGGATACGAGCAGTACTTC. The chain couples TRBV13 to TRBJ2-7; perhaps TRBD1 as D (6 bases). V lost 5 bases and J 4 bases, leaving 15 bases between the germline ends. Germline V lookup: CDR1 PRHDT, CDR2 FYEKMQ (reference sequence). This CDR3 region has 14 residues.

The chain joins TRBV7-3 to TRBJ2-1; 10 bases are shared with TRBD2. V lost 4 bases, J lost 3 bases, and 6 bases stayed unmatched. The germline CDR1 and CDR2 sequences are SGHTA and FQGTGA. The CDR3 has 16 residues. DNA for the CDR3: TGTGCCAGCAGCTCCCTAGCGGGAGTCAGCTACAATGAGCAGTTCTTC. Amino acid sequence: CASSSLAGVSYNEQFF. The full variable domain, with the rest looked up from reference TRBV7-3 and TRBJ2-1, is GAGVSQTPSNKVTEKGKYVELRCDPISGHTALYWYRQSLGQGPEFLIYFQGTGAADDSGLPNDRFFAVRPEGSVSTLKIQRTERGDSAVYLCASSSLAGVSYNEQFFGPGTRLTVL.

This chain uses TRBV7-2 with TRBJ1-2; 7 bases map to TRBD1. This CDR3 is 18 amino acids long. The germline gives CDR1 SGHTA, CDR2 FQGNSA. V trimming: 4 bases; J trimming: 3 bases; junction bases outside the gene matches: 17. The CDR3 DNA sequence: TGTGCCAGCAGCTCCTCCTCGGGACAGTTCATAAGGGACTATGGCTACACCTTC. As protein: CASSSSSGQFIRDYGYTF. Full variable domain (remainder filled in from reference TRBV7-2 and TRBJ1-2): GAGVSQSPSNKVTEKGKDVELRCDPISGHTALYWYRQSLGQGLEFLIYFQGNSAPDKSGLPSDRFSAERTGGSVSTLTIQRTQQEDSAVYLCASSSSSGQFIRDYGYTFGSGTRLTVV.

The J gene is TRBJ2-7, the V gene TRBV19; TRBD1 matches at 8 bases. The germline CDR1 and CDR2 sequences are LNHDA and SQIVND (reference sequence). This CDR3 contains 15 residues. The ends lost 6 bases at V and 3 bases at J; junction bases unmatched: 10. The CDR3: CASSLSGQGVYEQYF. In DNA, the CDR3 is TGTGCCAGTAGCCTCTCCGGACAGGGTGTCTACGAGCAGTACTTC. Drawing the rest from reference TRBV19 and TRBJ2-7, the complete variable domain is DGGITQSPKYLFRKEGQNVTLSCEQNLNHDAMYWYRQDPGQGLRLIYYSQIVNDFQKGDIAEGYSVSREKKESFPLTVTSAQKNPTAFYLCASSLSGQGVYEQYFGPGTRLTVT.

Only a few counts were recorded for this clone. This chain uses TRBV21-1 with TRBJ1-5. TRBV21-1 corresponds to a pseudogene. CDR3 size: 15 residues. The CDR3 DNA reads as TGTGCCAGCAGCACCCGAAGGAGGGGTGAACAGCCCCAGCATTTT. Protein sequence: CASSTRRRGEQPQHF.

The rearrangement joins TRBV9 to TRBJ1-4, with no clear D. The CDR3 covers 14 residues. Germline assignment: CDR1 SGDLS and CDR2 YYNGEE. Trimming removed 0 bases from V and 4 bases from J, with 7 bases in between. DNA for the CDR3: TGTGCCAGCAGCGTAGGAACAGATAATGAAAAACTGTTTTTT. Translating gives CASSVGTDNEKLFF.

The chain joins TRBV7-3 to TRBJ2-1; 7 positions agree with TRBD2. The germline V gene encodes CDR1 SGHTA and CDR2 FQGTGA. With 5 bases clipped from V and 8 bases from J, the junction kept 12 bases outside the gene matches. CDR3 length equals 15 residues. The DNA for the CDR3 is TGTGCCAGCAGCCCTACCGGACTAGAGTTTGATGAGCAGTTCTTC. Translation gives CASSPTGLEFDEQFF.